This TCR beta chain was recorded in a study of blood T cell repertoires in COVID-19. Study information: Specimens from acute and convalescent COVID-19 originated in the United States, Italy and Spain. In each case, the material was cDNA or gDNA derived from T cells, B-cell-depleted T cells, or PBMCs.

The V gene's germline CDR1 is SGHDT and CDR2 YYEEEE. Losses at the gene ends were 10 bases for V and 6 bases for J; bases not matched to a gene: 7. This CDR3 comprises 11 residues. The repertoire was sequenced with immunoSEQ multiplex PCR; TCRdb's copy has only in-frame clones and lacks some. The table has about 140,000 clones, 78% seen once. The sample holds one count of this clone. This clonotype was sampled from a woman between 55 and 75 years old with acute or convalescent COVID-19. Sequenced sample: peripheral blood. The rearrangement joins TRBV5-6 to TRBJ2-7; 7 bases map to TRBD2. The CDR3 reads CASRTRGEQYF. The CDR3, as DNA: TGTGCCTCGAGGACTAGGGGCGAGCAGTACTTC.